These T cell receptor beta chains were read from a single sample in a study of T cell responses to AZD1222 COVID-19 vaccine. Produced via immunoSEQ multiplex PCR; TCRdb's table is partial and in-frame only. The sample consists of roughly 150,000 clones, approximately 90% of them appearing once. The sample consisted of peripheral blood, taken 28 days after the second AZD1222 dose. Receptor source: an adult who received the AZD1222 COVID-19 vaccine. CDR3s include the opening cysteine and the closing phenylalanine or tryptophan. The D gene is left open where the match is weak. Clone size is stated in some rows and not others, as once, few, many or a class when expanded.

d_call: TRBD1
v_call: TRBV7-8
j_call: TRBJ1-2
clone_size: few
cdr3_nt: TGTGCCAGCAGCAGAGACGGGACAGGGGTTGGTTATGGCTACACCTTC
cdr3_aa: CASSRDGTGVGYGYTF

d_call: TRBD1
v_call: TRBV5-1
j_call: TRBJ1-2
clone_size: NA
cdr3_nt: TGCGCCAGCAGCTTGGGCTTGGGACAGGCCTATGGCTACACCTTC
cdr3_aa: CASSLGLGQAYGYTF

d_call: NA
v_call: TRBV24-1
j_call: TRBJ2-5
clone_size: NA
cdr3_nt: TGTGCCACCAGCGGGAGTGGAGAGACCCAGTACTTC
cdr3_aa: CATSGSGETQYF

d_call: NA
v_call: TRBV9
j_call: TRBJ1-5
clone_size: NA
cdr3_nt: TGTGCCAGCAGCGTACAGGGCAATCAGCCCCAGCATTTT
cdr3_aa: CASSVQGNQPQHF

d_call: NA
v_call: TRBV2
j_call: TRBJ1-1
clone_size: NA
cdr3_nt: TGTGCCAGCAGATACAGGGCAGAGAACACTGAAGCTTTCTTT
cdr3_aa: CASRYRAENTEAFF

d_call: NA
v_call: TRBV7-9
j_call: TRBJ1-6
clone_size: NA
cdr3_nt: TGTGCCAGCAGCTTAGAGAGGGACTCTAATTCACCCCTCCACTTT
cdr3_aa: CASSLERDSNSPLHF

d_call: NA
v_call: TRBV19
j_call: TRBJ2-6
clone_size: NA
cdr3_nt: TGTGCCAGTAGTATACAGGACTCCCGAGTCCTGACTTTC
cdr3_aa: CASSIQDSRVLTF

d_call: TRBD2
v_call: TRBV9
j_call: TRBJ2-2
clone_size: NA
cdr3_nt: TGTGCCAGCACCTCCGGGGGGATAGGACCCGGGGAGCTGTTTTTT
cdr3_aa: CASTSGGIGPGELFF

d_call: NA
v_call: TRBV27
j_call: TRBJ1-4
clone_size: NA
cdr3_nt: TGTGCCAGCAGTTTATTGGGATCAACTAATGAAAAACTGTTTTTT
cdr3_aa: CASSLLGSTNEKLFF

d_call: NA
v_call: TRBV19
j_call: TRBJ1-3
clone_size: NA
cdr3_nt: TGTGCCACTGGGTCTGGAAACACCATATATTTT
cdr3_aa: CATGSGNTIYF